The rows below give T cell receptor beta chains drawn from one sample of a study of blood T cells in healthy people across ages. TCRdb fed the 5' RACE reads into MiXCR, producing one record per CDR3 protein. The sample has more than 1 million distinct CDR3 sequences, roughly 45% seen once. Sequencing used blood. The receptors come from a woman aged 60-70 years in good health. Each CDR3 is given with its conserved first and last residue. A D gene is named only where the DNA matches it firmly. Size values are once, few and many counts, or a class for expanded clones, and some rows have none.

TRBJ2-5,-,TRBV6-1,-,TGTGCCAGCATGAGACTCCAAGAGACCCAGTACTTC,CASMRLQETQYF
TRBJ2-3,few,TRBV7-3,TRBD2,TGTGCCAGCAGCTTTCTAGCGGGAGGGCCTCAAGATACGCAGTATTTT,CASSFLAGGPQDTQYF
TRBJ2-5,once,TRBV20-1,-,TGCAGTGCTGGCTTGACTGGGGTGGAGACCCAGTACTTC,CSAGLTGVETQYF
TRBJ2-1,few,TRBV6-5,-,TGTGCCAGCAGTTACCGGACAGACTCCAATGAGCAGTTCTTC,CASSYRTDSNEQFF
TRBJ2-3,-,TRBV7-9,-,TGTGCCAGCAGCTCGCCCTCCGGGGGTCCAGGCACAGATACGCAGTATTTT,CASSSPSGGPGTDTQYF
TRBJ2-5,few,TRBV7-2,-,TGTGCCAGCAGCTCCATCGGGGCCGGGGCATACCAAGAGACCCAGTACTTC,CASSSIGAGAYQETQYF
TRBJ2-4,-,TRBV2,-,TGTGCCAGCAGGACGGTCTGGGAGCAGTACTTC,CASRTVWEQYF
TRBJ2-4,-,TRBV10-2,-,TGCGCCAGCAGTGCCTGGGGGTTGGTTCCCGAAAACATTCAGTACTTC,CASSAWGLVPENIQYF
TRBJ2-1,-,TRBV29-1,-,TGCAGCGTCCGGACAACAGGGAATGAGCAGTTCTTC,CSVRTTGNEQFF
TRBJ1-2,-,TRBV6-5,-,TGTGCCAGCAGCTCCGGGACAACCTTTAACTATGGCTACACCTTC,CASSSGTTFNYGYTF
TRBJ2-3,-,TRBV5-1,-,TGCGCCAGCAGCTTGGGGGGGCTAGTAGATACGCAGTATTTT,CASSLGGLVDTQYF
TRBJ1-2,few,TRBV7-9,TRBD1,TGTGCCAGCAGCCGGACAGGGGGAGATGGCTACACCTTC,CASSRTGGDGYTF
TRBJ2-1,-,TRBV7-9,TRBD2,TGTGCCAGCAGCGTGAGCGGGGGGCCCTACAATGAGCAGTTCTTC,CASSVSGGPYNEQFF